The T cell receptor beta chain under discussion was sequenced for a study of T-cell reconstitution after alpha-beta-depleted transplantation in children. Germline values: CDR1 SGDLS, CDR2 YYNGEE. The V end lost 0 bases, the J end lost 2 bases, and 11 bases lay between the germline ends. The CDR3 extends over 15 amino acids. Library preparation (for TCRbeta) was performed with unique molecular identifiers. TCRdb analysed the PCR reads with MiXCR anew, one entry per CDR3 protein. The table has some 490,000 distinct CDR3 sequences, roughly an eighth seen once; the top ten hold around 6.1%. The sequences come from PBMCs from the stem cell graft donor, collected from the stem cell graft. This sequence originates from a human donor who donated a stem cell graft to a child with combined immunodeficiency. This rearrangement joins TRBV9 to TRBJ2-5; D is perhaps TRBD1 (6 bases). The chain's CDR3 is CASSVGNRAQETQYF. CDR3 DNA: TGTGCCAGCAGCGTAGGAAACAGGGCGCAAGAGACCCAGTACTTC.